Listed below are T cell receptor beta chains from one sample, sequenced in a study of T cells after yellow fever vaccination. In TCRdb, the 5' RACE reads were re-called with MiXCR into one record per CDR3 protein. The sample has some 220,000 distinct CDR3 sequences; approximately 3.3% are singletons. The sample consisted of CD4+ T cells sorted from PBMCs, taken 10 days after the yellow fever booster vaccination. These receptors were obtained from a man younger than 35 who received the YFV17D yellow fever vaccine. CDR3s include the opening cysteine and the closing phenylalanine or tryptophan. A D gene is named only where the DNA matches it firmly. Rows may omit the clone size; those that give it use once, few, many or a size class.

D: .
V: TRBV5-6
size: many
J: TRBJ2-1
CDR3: CASSQLSSYNEQFF
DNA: TGTGCCAGCAGCCAGTTGAGCTCCTACAATGAGCAGTTCTTC

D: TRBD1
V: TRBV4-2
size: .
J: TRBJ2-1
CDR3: CASSPGTATYNEQFF
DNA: TGTGCCAGCAGCCCTGGGACAGCAACCTACAATGAGCAGTTCTTC

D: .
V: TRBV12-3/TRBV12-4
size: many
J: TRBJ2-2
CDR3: CASRAPETANTGELFF
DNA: TGTGCCAGCAGGGCCCCCGAGACAGCGAACACCGGGGAGCTGTTTTTT

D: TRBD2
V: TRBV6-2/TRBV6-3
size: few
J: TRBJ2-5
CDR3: CASTTRRDYTQETQYF
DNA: TGTGCCAGCACTACGCGCCGGGACTACACCCAAGAGACCCAGTACTTC

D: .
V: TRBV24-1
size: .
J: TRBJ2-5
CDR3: CATSDGIEETQYF
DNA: TGTGCCACCAGTGATGGCATAGAAGAGACCCAGTACTTC

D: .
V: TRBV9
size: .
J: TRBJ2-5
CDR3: CASSSASVRGGGETQYF
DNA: TGTGCCAGCAGCTCTGCTAGCGTTCGGGGAGGGGGAGAGACCCAGTACTTC

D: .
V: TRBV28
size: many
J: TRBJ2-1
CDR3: CASTSRYEQFF
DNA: TGTGCCAGCACGAGCAGGTATGAGCAGTTCTTC

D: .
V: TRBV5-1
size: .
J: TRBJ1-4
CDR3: CASSLLRATNEKLFF
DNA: TGCGCCAGCAGCTTATTACGGGCAACTAATGAAAAACTGTTTTTT

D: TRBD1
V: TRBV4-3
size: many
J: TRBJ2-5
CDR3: CASSRQGEETQYF
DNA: TGCGCCAGCAGCCGCCAGGGGGAAGAGACCCAGTACTTC

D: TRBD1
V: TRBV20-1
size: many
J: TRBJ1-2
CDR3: CSASLTTQTGSNYGYTF
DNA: TGCAGTGCTTCCCTTACTACCCAGACAGGGAGTAACTATGGCTACACCTTC

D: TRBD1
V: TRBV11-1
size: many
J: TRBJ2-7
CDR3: CASSLGPTGGKYEQYF
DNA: TGTGCCAGCAGTTTAGGACCGACAGGGGGAAAATACGAGCAGTACTTC

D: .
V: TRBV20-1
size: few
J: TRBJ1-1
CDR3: CSARDPVRDTEAFF
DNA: TGCAGTGCTAGAGATCCGGTGAGGGACACTGAAGCTTTCTTT

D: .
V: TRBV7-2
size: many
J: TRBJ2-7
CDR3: CASSTSFIYEQYF
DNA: TGTGCCAGCAGCACGTCCTTTATCTACGAGCAGTACTTC

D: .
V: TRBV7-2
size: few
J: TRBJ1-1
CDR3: CASSPGGRGAFF
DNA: TGTGCCAGCAGCCCCGGTGGGCGAGGTGCTTTCTTT

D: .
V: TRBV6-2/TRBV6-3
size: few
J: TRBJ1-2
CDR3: CASRYLRGLASYGYTF
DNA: TGTGCCAGCAGATACCTTCGGGGGCTGGCATCCTATGGCTACACCTTC

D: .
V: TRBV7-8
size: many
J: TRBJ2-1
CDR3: CASSRDNEQFF
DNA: TGTGCCAGCAGCCGAGACAATGAGCAGTTCTTC

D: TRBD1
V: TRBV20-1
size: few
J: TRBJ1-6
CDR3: CSAFRDRVNSPLHF
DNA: TGCAGTGCTTTCCGGGACAGGGTAAATTCACCCCTCCACTTT

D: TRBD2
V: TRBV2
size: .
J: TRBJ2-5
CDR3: CASSGNGGEETQYF
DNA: TGTGCCAGCAGTGGGAACGGGGGGGAAGAGACCCAGTACTTC

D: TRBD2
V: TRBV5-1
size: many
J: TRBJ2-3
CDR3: CASGPGTSFADTQYF
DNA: TGCGCCAGCGGCCCCGGGACTAGCTTTGCAGATACGCAGTATTTT

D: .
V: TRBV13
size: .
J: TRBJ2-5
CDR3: CASSLSTATTQYF
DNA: TGTGCCAGCAGCTTGTCGACCGCGACGACCCAGTACTTC

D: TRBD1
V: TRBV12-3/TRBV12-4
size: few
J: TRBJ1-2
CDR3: CASSPGQGGVRHYGYTF
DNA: TGTGCCAGCAGTCCCGGACAGGGGGGCGTGCGTCACTATGGCTACACCTTC

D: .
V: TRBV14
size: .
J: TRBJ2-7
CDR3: CASSEAYEQYF
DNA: TGTGCCAGCAGCGAGGCCTACGAGCAGTACTTC